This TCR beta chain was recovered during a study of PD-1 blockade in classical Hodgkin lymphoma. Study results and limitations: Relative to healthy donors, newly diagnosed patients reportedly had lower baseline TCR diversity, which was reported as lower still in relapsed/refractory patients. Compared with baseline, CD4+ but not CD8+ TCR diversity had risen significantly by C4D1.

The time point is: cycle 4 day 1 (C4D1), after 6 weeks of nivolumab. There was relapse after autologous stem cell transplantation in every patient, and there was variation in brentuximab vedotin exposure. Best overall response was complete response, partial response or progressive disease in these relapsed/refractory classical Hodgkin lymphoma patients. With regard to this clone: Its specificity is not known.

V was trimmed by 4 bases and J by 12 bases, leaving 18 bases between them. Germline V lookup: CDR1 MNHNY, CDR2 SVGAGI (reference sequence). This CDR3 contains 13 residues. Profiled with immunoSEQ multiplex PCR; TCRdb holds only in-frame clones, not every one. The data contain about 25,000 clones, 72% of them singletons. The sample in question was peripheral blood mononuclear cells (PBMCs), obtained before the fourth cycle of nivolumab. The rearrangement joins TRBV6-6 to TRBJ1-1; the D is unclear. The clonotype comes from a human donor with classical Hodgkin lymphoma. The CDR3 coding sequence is TGTGCCAGCAGTTTCGACCGAGCTAGTCACTCTTTCTTT. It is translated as CASSFDRASHSFF.